The next 17 T cell receptor beta chains were all read from a single sample in a study of CD8 T cells in ankylosing spondylitis. MiXCR was run by TCRdb on the 5' RACE reads, yielding one entry per CDR3 protein. The sample lists about 140,000 distinct CDR3 sequences; over 10% were seen once. Sequencing was done on a sample of blood, either unsorted or a sorted T cell fraction (not recorded which). These receptors came from a female donor with ankylosing spondylitis or in good health (not recorded which).

Worth noting for this clonotype: This may stem from a read error, because a much larger clone lies one nucleotide away. The genes are TRBV2 and TRBJ1-1, with 8 bases identical to TRBD1. The germline V gene has CDR1 SNHLY and CDR2 FYNNEI. This CDR3 has 13 amino acids. The V gene end was trimmed by 5 bases and the J gene end by 6 bases; junction bases not matched to a gene: 5. The CDR3: CASSPDRGAEAFF. The CDR3 nucleotides read TGTGCCAGCAGTCCCGACAGGGGCGCTGAAGCTTTCTTT.

In the case of this clonotype: A much larger clonotype is one base distant, so this may be a read error. Without the conserved terminal phenylalanine or tryptophan, this CDR3 likely stems from a read error. J is TRBJ2-5 and V is TRBV2, with D perhaps matching TRBD2 (5 bases). V lost 8 bases, J lost 4 bases, and 17 bases lay in between. Per germline, CDR1 SNHLY and CDR2 FYNNEI. This CDR3 is 14 amino acids long. In DNA, the CDR3 is TGTGCCAGCCTAAGCTTGGGGAGCGGAGAGACCCAGTACCTC. Translation gives CASLSLGSGETQYL.

This clonotype was observed many times. This chain links TRBV12-3 or TRBV12-4 with TRBJ1-2, with D tentatively TRBD1 (5 bases). The CDR3 spans 14 residues. Deletions cut 5 bases from V and 5 bases from J, with 15 bases between. The CDR3 coding sequence is TGTGCCAGCAGTCCACGCCGGGACTCTTATGGCTACACCTTC. As protein: CASSPRRDSYGYTF.

This clonotype came up many times. CDR3 loop: CASSLAGSQPQHF. The CDR3 DNA sequence: TGTGCCAGCAGCTTGGCAGGTTCCCAGCCCCAGCATTTT. V usage is TRBV5-6 and J usage is TRBJ1-5, with no clear D. The CDR3 spans 13 residues. V gave up 0 bases and J gave up 7 bases, with 8 bases separating them. From germline, CDR1 is SGHDT and CDR2 YYEEEE.

This clonotype was counted at least ten times. The V and J genes are TRBV5-1 and TRBJ2-5; no reliable D call. This CDR3 is built from 13 residues. Trimming took 3 bases from V and 0 from J, leaving 6 bases between them. Germline V gene lookup returns CDR1 SGHRS and CDR2 YFSETQ. CDR3 sequence: CASSSTYQETQYF. CDR3 nucleotide sequence: TGCGCCAGCAGCTCCACGTACCAAGAGACCCAGTACTTC. Based on the CDR3 plus reference TRBV5-1 and TRBJ2-5, the full variable domain is KAGVTQTPRYLIKTRGQQVTLSCSPISGHRSVSWYQQTPGQGLQFLFEYFSETQRNKGNFPGRFSGRQFSNSRSEMNVSTLELGDSALYLCASSSTYQETQYFGPGTRLLVL.

With regard to this clonotype: A much larger clone differs by one base, so this may be a read error. The chain uses TRBV5-1 and TRBJ1-1; TRBD1 might be the D (6 bases). The CDR3 sequence is 14 residues long. Germline V lookup: CDR1 SGHRS, CDR2 YFSETQ. Deletions cut 2 bases from V and 2 bases from J, with 10 bases between. The CDR3 spells CASSFGGHNTEAFF. The DNA for the CDR3 is TGCGCCAGCAGCTTTGGGGGGCATAACACTGAAGCTTTCTTT.

In this sample, this clonotype turned up many times. The rearrangement uses TRBV20-1 and TRBJ2-7; 7 nucleotides line up with TRBD1. Unmatched junction bases numbered 17, after V lost 6 bases and J lost 6 bases. In germline, CDR1 is DFQATT, CDR2 SNEGSKA (reference sequence). The CDR3 length is 15 residues. The CDR3 loop is CSALYLRQGRVEQYF. The CDR3 DNA is TGCAGTGCCCTCTACCTAAGACAGGGAAGGGTCGAGCAGTACTTC.

J is TRBJ2-5 and V is TRBV7-2; 11 bases align to TRBD2. The V gene's germline CDR1 is SGHTA and CDR2 FQGNSA. Losses at the gene ends were 3 bases for V and 4 bases for J; bases not matched to a gene: 16. The CDR3 contains 19 residues. CDR3: CASSFDGTSGGVVRETQYF. Written as DNA, the CDR3 is TGTGCCAGCAGCTTCGACGGCACTAGCGGGGGTGTTGTGAGAGAGACCCAGTACTTC. The entire variable domain, with the rest obtained from reference TRBV7-2 and TRBJ2-5, is as follows: GAGVSQSPSNKVTEKGKDVELRCDPISGHTALYWYRQSLGQGLEFLIYFQGNSAPDKSGLPSDRFSAERTGGSVSTLTIQRTQQEDSAVYLCASSFDGTSGGVVRETQYFGPGTRLLVL.

This clonotype was counted ten times or more. The CDR3 bases are TGTGCCAGCAGCCGCGGCGGATACACAGATACGCAGTATTTT. Protein: CASSRGGYTDTQYF. This rearrangement joins TRBV5-5 to TRBJ2-3; D gene ambiguous. The germline V gene has CDR1 SGHKS and CDR2 YYEKEE (reference sequence). V lost 4 bases and J lost 2, with 11 bases in between. This CDR3 spans 14 amino acids.

This clonotype came up many times. J is TRBJ2-4 and V is TRBV29-1; 7 bases agree with TRBD1. The V gene end was trimmed by 5 bases and the J gene end by 5 bases; junction bases not matched to a gene: 3. CDR1 and CDR2 from the germline V gene are SQVTM and ANQGSEA. CDR3 length: 12 residues. In DNA, the CDR3 is TGCAGCGTTTCGACAGGGCAAAACATTCAGTACTTC. Translation: CSVSTGQNIQYF.

This clonotype was seen at least ten times. This chain links TRBV5-1 with TRBJ2-1, with TRBD1 identical over 11 bases. The length of the CDR3 is 15 residues. Germline V gene data show CDR1 as SGHRS and CDR2 as YFSETQ. J gave up 6 bases and V 4 bases, and 6 bases lay outside the gene matches. The DNA of the CDR3 is TGCGCCAGCAGCCACCGGGACAGGGGGTTCAATGAGCAGTTCTTC. The encoded protein is CASSHRDRGFNEQFF. The entire variable domain, with the rest obtained from reference TRBV5-1 and TRBJ2-1, is as follows: KAGVTQTPRYLIKTRGQQVTLSCSPISGHRSVSWYQQTPGQGLQFLFEYFSETQRNKGNFPGRFSGRQFSNSRSEMNVSTLELGDSALYLCASSHRDRGFNEQFFGPGTRLTVL.

This clonotype was observed many times. The rearrangement uses TRBV6-1 and TRBJ2-6; tentative D call: TRBD1 (6 bases). The CDR3 runs 15 residues. Germline V gene lookup returns CDR1 MNHNS and CDR2 SASEGT. V lost 4 bases to trimming and J lost 4 bases, with 11 bases between them. The CDR3 loop reads CASSVTGLGANVLTF. The CDR3, as DNA: TGTGCCAGCAGTGTGACAGGTCTGGGGGCCAACGTCCTGACTTTC.

This clonotype was seen repeatedly, ten times or more. CDR3 in DNA: TGCGCCAGCAGCTTGGGACAGACCACTGAAGCTTTCTTT. Translating it yields CASSLGQTTEAFF. This chain uses TRBV5-1 with TRBJ1-1; D might be TRBD1 (5 bases). CDR1 is SGHRS, CDR2 YFSETQ, per germline. V lost 0 bases, J lost 4 bases, and 7 bases lay in between. This CDR3 has 13 amino acids. Together with reference TRBV5-1 and TRBJ1-1, the CDR3 gives the full variable domain: KAGVTQTPRYLIKTRGQQVTLSCSPISGHRSVSWYQQTPGQGLQFLFEYFSETQRNKGNFPGRFSGRQFSNSRSEMNVSTLELGDSALYLCASSLGQTTEAFFGQGTRLTVV.

This clonotype was observed many times. The chain has TRBV6-1 and TRBJ2-3; a weak D match, TRBD1 (6 bases). The CDR3 is made up of 14 amino acids. Germline CDR1 MNHNS, CDR2 SASEGT. The V gene lost 5 bases and the J gene lost 5 bases, with 14 bases spanning the gap. DNA for the CDR3: TGTGCCAGCAGTCCACGGACAGATGGAGATACGCAGTATTTT. Translating it yields CASSPRTDGDTQYF.

About this clonotype itself: Being one base from a much bigger clone, this may be a read error. The chain recombines TRBV5-1 with TRBJ2-1; 11 nucleotides line up with TRBD2. Trimming cost V 4 bases and J 7 bases; bases outside gene matches: 7. CDR1 and CDR2 (germline): SGHRS, YFSETQ. CDR3 size: 15 residues. CDR3 sequence (DNA): TGCGCCAGCAGCGGAACTAGCGGGGGCAGAAATGAGCAGTTCTTC. It specifies CASSGTSGGRNEQFF.

This clonotype came up many times. The chain recombines TRBV20-1 with TRBJ2-3, with TRBD2 matching 8 bases. CDR3 length equals 16 residues. The ends lost 5 bases at V and 2 bases at J; junction bases unmatched: 12. Germline CDR1 is DFQATT and CDR2 is SNEGSKA (reference sequence). The CDR3, as DNA: TGCAGTGCTCAGGCTATAGCGGGAAAACCCACAGATACGCAGTATTTT. As protein: CSAQAIAGKPTDTQYF.

This clonotype was counted ten times or more. V is TRBV28 and J is TRBJ2-3, with D maybe TRBD1 (7 bases). CDR3 size: 14 residues. The germline V gene encodes CDR1 MDHEN and CDR2 SYDVKM. Trimming took 10 bases from V and 0 from J, leaving 14 bases between them. The CDR3 sequence: CATQTGTSTDTQYF. The DNA for the CDR3 is TGTGCCACCCAGACAGGGACTAGCACAGATACGCAGTATTTT.